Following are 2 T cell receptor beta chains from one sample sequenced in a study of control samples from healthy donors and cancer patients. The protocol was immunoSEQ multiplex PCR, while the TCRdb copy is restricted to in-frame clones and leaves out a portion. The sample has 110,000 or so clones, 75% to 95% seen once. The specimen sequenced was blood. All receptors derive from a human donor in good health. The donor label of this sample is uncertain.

CDR3 DNA: TGTGCCACCTACCAGACAGGAGAATATGGCTACACCTTC. It yields the protein CATYQTGEYGYTF. The gene calls are TRBV6-5 and TRBJ1-2, with D maybe TRBD1 (6 bases). The V gene's germline CDR1 is MNHEY and CDR2 SVGAGI. The CDR3 consists of 13 residues. Trimming pared 10 bases from V and 5 bases from J, leaving 17 bases between.

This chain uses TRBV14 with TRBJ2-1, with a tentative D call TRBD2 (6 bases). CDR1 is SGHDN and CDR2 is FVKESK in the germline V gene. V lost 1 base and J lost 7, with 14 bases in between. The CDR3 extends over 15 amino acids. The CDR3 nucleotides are TGTGCCAGCAGCCAAGGCGTTAGCGGAACGAATGAGCAGTTCTTC. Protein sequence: CASSQGVSGTNEQFF. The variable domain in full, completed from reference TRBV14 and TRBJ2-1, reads EAGVTQFPSHSVIEKGQTVTLRCDPISGHDNLYWYRRVMGKEIKFLLHFVKESKQDESGMPNNRFLAERTGGTYSTLKVQPAELEDSGVYFCASSQGVSGTNEQFFGPGTRLTVL.